This T cell receptor (beta chain) derives from a study of Graves' ophthalmopathy and Graves' hyperthyroidism. From RNA, the CDR3 regions of TCR beta chains were amplified and sequenced. An initial RT-PCR round employing HTBI primers preceded a second-round multiplex PCR. TCRdb processed the multiplex PCR reads anew with MiXCR; each CDR3 protein has one entry. The table lists some 350,000 distinct CDR3 sequences, roughly 15% of them singletons. Regarding this clonotype: Its target is unknown. This could be a read error, since a much larger clone is one nucleotide away.

Study-level results: Sensitivity reached roughly 88% and specificity roughly 81% for a 13-signature model separating ophthalmopathy from stable hyperthyroidism.

From germline, CDR1 is SGHTA and CDR2 FQGTGA. The CDR3 runs to 15 residues. J lost 7 bases, V lost 0 bases, and 8 bases had no gene match. Hyperthyroidism qualified as stable when ophthalmopathy did not develop within 18 months of follow-up. Physicians reached a diagnosis by relying on clinical symptoms, serum thyroxine, TRAb, thyroid ultrasound and orbital computed tomography. Material for sequencing was peripheral blood. The TCR originated in an adult woman with stable Graves' hyperthyroidism. The rearrangement joins TRBV7-3 to TRBJ2-5, with 7 bases lining up with TRBD1. The CDR3 DNA reads as TGTGCCAGCAGCTTAACCGCACAGGGGCTACGGACCCAGTACTTC. Translating gives CASSLTAQGLRTQYF.